This T cell receptor (beta chain) is drawn from a study of cytomegalovirus exposure and HLA in healthy donors. Findings and limits, study-wide: TCR beta chain V- and J-gene trimming was linked, in a later analysis, to a missense variant in DCLRE1C. Most TCR sequences proved rare, with some public TCRs found in many donors.

Donors counted as nominally healthy when sampled, yet unrecorded immune exposures were likely. Points on this clone: Its specificity is unknown.

PCR primers comprised 60 Vbeta and 13 Jbeta primers. In the original workflow: Later analysis identified tens of millions of unique TCR beta chains, about 12 million shared. Measured with immunoSEQ multiplex PCR; TCRdb has only the in-frame clones, and not every one. V and J calls plus clone size are reproduced from that table; the DNA served to infer D and trimming. The sample contains some 190,000 clones, 78% of which appear only once. Losses at the gene ends were 4 bases for V and 1 base for J; bases not matched to a gene: 10. CDR3 length: 17 amino acids. Per germline, CDR1 LNHDA and CDR2 SQIVND (reference sequence).

The chain joins TRBV19 to TRBJ2-3, with TRBD2 matching 8 bases. This clonotype originated in a female donor in good health and CMV-seronegative. The specimen was PBMCs. CDR3 protein: CASSKRERVIGTDTQYF. The CDR3 DNA sequence: TGTGCCAGTAGTAAGCGGGAGCGCGTTATTGGCACAGATACGCAGTATTTT.